These 25 T cell receptor beta chains came from one sample sequenced in a study of early T cells in non-severe SARS-CoV-2 infection. TCRdb redid the calling of the 5' RACE reads with MiXCR, one entry per CDR3 protein. The sample gives under 85,000 distinct CDR3 sequences, more than 4% of which show up once; under 8% is in the top ten. The sequences come from whole blood, collected at baseline. The receptors derive from an adult who was a healthcare worker with PCR-confirmed SARS-CoV-2 infection or an uninfected control (not recorded which).

This clonotype was seen ten or more times. The chain has TRBV20-1 and TRBJ2-3; 13 positions agree with TRBD2. In germline, CDR1 is DFQATT, CDR2 SNEGSKA (reference sequence). The V segment lost 3 bases and the J segment 2 bases; nucleotides outside the gene matches: 5. There are 16 residues in the CDR3. The DNA of the CDR3 is TGCAGTGCTAGGTCTGGGACTAGCGGGGACACAGATACGCAGTATTTT. Its protein is CSARSGTSGDTDTQYF.

The chain carries TRBV5-1 and TRBJ2-7; D not resolved. This CDR3 comprises 13 residues. V lost 7 bases and J lost 6, with 17 bases in between. Germline CDR1 and CDR2: SGHRS and YFSETQ. Here the CDR3 DNA reads TGCGCCAGCGGAGTCCCTCCTAAACCCGAGCAGTACTTC. Protein: CASGVPPKPEQYF.

Ten or more counts support this clonotype. The chain combines TRBV9 with TRBJ2-7; D is ambiguous. The CDR3 has 14 residues. In germline, CDR1 is SGDLS, CDR2 YYNGEE. V was clipped by 1 base and J by 0 bases, with 8 bases between them. CDR3 sequence: CASSVSESSYEQYF. CDR3 sequence (DNA): TGTGCCAGCAGCGTATCGGAGAGCTCCTACGAGCAGTACTTC. Complete variable domain (other parts from reference TRBV9 and TRBJ2-7): DSGVTQTPKHLITATGQRVTLRCSPRSGDLSVYWYQQSLDQGLQFLIQYYNGEERAKGNILERFSAQQFPDLHSELNLSSLELGDSALYFCASSVSESSYEQYFGPGTRLTVT.

This clonotype was counted ten times or more. This chain links TRBV5-1 with TRBJ2-1, with TRBD2 identical over 7 bases. V was pared by 4 bases and J by 9 bases, with 13 bases of the junction left unmatched. Per the germline V gene, CDR1 is SGHRS and CDR2 is YFSETQ. CDR3 length: 15 amino acids. CDR3 nucleotide sequence: TGCGCCAGCAGCCGCGAAGCGGGACCCAGCACTGAGCAGTTCTTC. The encoded protein is CASSREAGPSTEQFF.

The chain uses TRBV29-1 and TRBJ2-1; TRBD2 agrees at 12 bases. The CDR3 has 14 residues. Germline V CDR1 and CDR2: SQVTM, ANQGSEA. After removal of 6 bases from V and 7 bases from J, the junction contained 7 bases not matched to a gene. CDR3 nucleotide sequence: TGCAGCGTAGCGACTAGCGGGAGAGGAAATGAGCAGTTCTTC. It encodes CSVATSGRGNEQFF.

This clonotype was detected only a few times. This chain links TRBV18 with TRBJ1-5; 7 nucleotides agree with TRBD1. This CDR3 contains 16 residues. Germline V gene data show CDR1 as KGHSH and CDR2 as LQKENI. Trimming took 0 bases from V and 4 from J; bases not matched to a gene: 6. The CDR3 here is CASSPPTGWGNQPQHF. The CDR3, as DNA: TGTGCCAGCTCACCACCGACAGGGTGGGGTAATCAGCCCCAGCATTTT.

The chain uses TRBV30 and TRBJ1-1, with D tentatively TRBD1 (5 bases). The CDR3 loop spans 21 amino acids. Germline V lookup: CDR1 GTSNPN, CDR2 SVGIG (reference sequence). Trimming pared 2 bases from V and 1 base from J, leaving 32 bases between. The CDR3 region is CAWSPGPGDRDSGKSNTEAFF. CDR3 sequence (DNA): TGTGCCTGGAGTCCTGGCCCAGGAGACCGGGACTCTGGTAAATCGAACACTGAAGCTTTCTTT.

This clonotype showed up many times. The J gene is TRBJ1-2, the V gene TRBV6-6; a possible D gene is TRBD1 (6 bases). CDR1 and CDR2 from the germline V gene are MNHNY and SVGAGI (reference sequence). The CDR3 is made up of 14 amino acids. V dropped 0 bases and J dropped 4 bases, with 9 bases sitting between them. The CDR3 DNA is TGTGCCAGCAGTTACTCGACGGGGGCCTATGGCTACACCTTC. It is translated as CASSYSTGAYGYTF.

This clonotype has more than one count but fewer than ten. The chain is built from TRBV28 and TRBJ1-1; D possibly corresponds to TRBD1 (5 bases). The ends were cut back, 6 bases at V and 5 bases at J, with 19 bases in the middle. This CDR3 spans 15 amino acids. Per germline, CDR1 MDHEN and CDR2 SYDVKM. The CDR3 DNA reads as TGTGCCAGCAGCCCCGGAGGGGTGGTTTTTACTGAAGCTTTCTTT. As protein: CASSPGGVVFTEAFF.

This clonotype has a count of ten or more. The V and J genes are TRBV7-9 and TRBJ2-3, with no clear D. The CDR3 runs 13 residues. Trimming shortened V by 6 bases and J by 3 bases, and 10 bases separated the two germline ends. Germline values: CDR1 SEHNR, CDR2 FQNEAQ (reference sequence). The CDR3 DNA sequence: TGTGCCAGCAGTCTAGGGTGGACAGATACGCAGTATTTT. It codes for CASSLGWTDTQYF.

This clonotype was counted many times. The gene calls are TRBV11-2 and TRBJ2-1; D gene uncertain. Germline V CDR1 and CDR2: SGHAT, FQNNGV. CDR3 length: 15 amino acids. The ends were cut back, 6 bases at V and 5 bases at J, with 17 bases in the middle. In DNA, the CDR3 is TGTGCCAGCAGTTCCTGGACGGCCGCGCACAATGAGCAGTTCTTC. Residues: CASSSWTAAHNEQFF.

This clonotype was found many times. The gene calls are TRBV5-5 and TRBJ2-3; either TRBD1 or TRBD2 may supply D (5 bases each). In germline, CDR1 is SGHKS, CDR2 YYEKEE (reference sequence). The V end was cut by 4 bases, the J end by 1 base, with 13 bases between. This CDR3 has 15 amino acids. CDR3 nucleotide sequence: TGTGCCAGCAGCCGGACTCTAGGGGGCACAGATACGCAGTATTTT. Translation gives CASSRTLGGTDTQYF.

This clonotype was seen repeatedly, ten times or more. The chain recombines TRBV5-6 with TRBJ2-1; no definite D call. CDR3 size: 14 residues. The germline V and J ends were trimmed by 3 bases and 8 bases, with 15 bases remaining between them. Germline V lookup: CDR1 SGHDT, CDR2 YYEEEE. The CDR3 sequence is CASSSTGWVHEQFF. The DNA of the CDR3 is TGTGCCAGCAGCTCGACCGGGTGGGTCCATGAGCAGTTCTTC.

Many counts were recorded for this clonotype. The V gene is TRBV18, the J gene TRBJ2-7; no reliable D call. The CDR3 contains 15 residues. The germline V and J ends were trimmed by 2 bases and 4 bases, with 15 bases remaining between them. CDR1 is KGHSH, CDR2 LQKENI, per germline. CDR3 sequence: CASSPITPPPYEQYF. The CDR3 DNA reads TGTGCCAGCTCACCAATCACCCCCCCTCCGTACGAGCAGTACTTC.

This clonotype was picked up many times. J is TRBJ2-7 and V is TRBV7-2, with 9 nucleotides matching TRBD1. This CDR3 has 15 amino acids. CDR1 SGHTA and CDR2 FQGNSA come from the germline V gene. Trimming cost V 4 bases and J 3 bases; bases outside gene matches: 7. CDR3 in DNA: TGTGCCAGCAGCTCTCCCGGGACAGGGTTCTACGAGCAGTACTTC. It specifies CASSSPGTGFYEQYF. Complete variable domain (other parts from reference TRBV7-2 and TRBJ2-7): GAGVSQSPSNKVTEKGKDVELRCDPISGHTALYWYRQSLGQGLEFLIYFQGNSAPDKSGLPSDRFSAERTGGSVSTLTIQRTQQEDSAVYLCASSSPGTGFYEQYFGPGTRLTVT.

This clonotype was seen repeatedly, ten times or more. The CDR3 reads CASMDRDRGQNTEAFF. The DNA of the CDR3 is TGTGCCAGCATGGACCGGGACAGGGGCCAAAACACTGAAGCTTTCTTT. The gene calls are TRBV7-9 and TRBJ1-1, with 10 bases aligning to TRBD1. CDR1 and CDR2 (germline): SEHNR, FQNEAQ (reference sequence). This CDR3 region has 16 residues. V gave up 7 bases and J gave up 2 bases; unmatched junction bases: 10.

This clonotype was seen only a few times. The chain combines TRBV11-2 with TRBJ1-2; tentative D call: TRBD1 (6 bases). CDR1 is SGHAT and CDR2 is FQNNGV in the germline V gene. Trimming left V 5 bases short and J 10 bases short, with 17 bases between. The CDR3 runs to 13 residues. The CDR3 DNA sequence: TGTGCCAGCAGCGCACGACAGGTTCGTCACTACACCTTC. It codes for CASSARQVRHYTF. The full variable domain, its missing parts supplied by reference TRBV11-2 and TRBJ1-2, is EAGVAQSPRYKIIEKRQSVAFWCNPISGHATLYWYQQILGQGPKLLIQFQNNGVVDDSQLPKDRFSAERLKGVDSTLKIQPAKLEDSAVYLCASSARQVRHYTFGSGTRLTVV.

This clonotype has a handful of counts. The rearrangement joins TRBV27 to TRBJ2-4; the match to TRBD1 covers 9 bases. The junction had 11 bases not matched to a gene; V was cut back by 8 bases and J by 3 bases. This CDR3 has 16 amino acids. CDR1 is MNHEY and CDR2 is SMNVEV in the germline V gene (reference sequence). CDR3 DNA sequence: TGTGCCAGCGGATCACAGGGGGCGGTGGGCAAAAACATTCAGTACTTC. Protein sequence: CASGSQGAVGKNIQYF.

This clonotype was observed a handful of times. The DNA of the CDR3 is TGCAGTGCTAGTACAGGGATAGCGGACAACACAGATACGCAGTATTTT. Amino acid sequence: CSASTGIADNTDTQYF. V is TRBV20-1 and J is TRBJ2-3, with D possibly called TRBD1 or TRBD2 (6 bases each). The ends were cut back, 3 bases at V and 2 bases at J, with 18 bases in the middle. The CDR3 is 16 amino acids. Germline V gene sequence: CDR1 DFQATT, CDR2 SNEGSKA (reference sequence).

The V and J genes are TRBV5-1 and TRBJ2-3; 11 bases align to TRBD1. The CDR3 is made up of 16 amino acids. CDR1 is SGHRS, CDR2 YFSETQ, per germline. J lost 4 bases, V lost 3 bases, and 7 bases had no gene match. The CDR3 DNA sequence: TGCGCCAGCAGCTGGTGGACAGGGGGCCCCGCAGATACGCAGTATTTT. Its protein product is CASSWWTGGPADTQYF.

The genes are TRBV2 and TRBJ2-1; D ambiguous. Between the trimmed V and J ends, which lost 4 bases and 9 bases, there was a span of 7 bases. Germline V gives CDR1 SNHLY, CDR2 FYNNEI. This CDR3 region has 11 residues. The CDR3 sequence is CASSALLEQFF. The CDR3, as DNA: TGTGCCAGCAGTGCCTTACTTGAGCAGTTCTTC.

The chain carries TRBV5-1 and TRBJ2-7; D not resolved. Trimming took 7 bases from V and 6 from J, leaving 17 bases between them. The V gene's germline CDR1 is SGHRS and CDR2 YFSETQ. This CDR3 comprises 13 residues. Here the CDR3 reads CASGQVTPSEQYF. The CDR3 bases are TGCGCCAGCGGGCAGGTGACCCCCTCCGAGCAGTACTTC.

The gene calls are TRBV12-3 or TRBV12-4 and TRBJ2-5; D might be TRBD2 (6 bases). Deletions cut 4 bases from V and 4 bases from J, with 19 bases between. The CDR3 length is 16 residues. The CDR3 reads CASSSAVGRRGETQYF. DNA of the CDR3: TGTGCCAGCAGTTCTGCAGTCGGGCGGCGGGGAGAGACCCAGTACTTC.

By its share, this clonotype is large. The chain employs TRBV7-9 and TRBJ2-7; 8 nucleotides match TRBD1. The CDR3 has 13 residues. V lost 6 bases, J lost 5 bases, and 6 bases stayed unmatched. Germline V lookup: CDR1 SEHNR, CDR2 FQNEAQ (reference sequence). This CDR3 is CASSPDREHEQYF. The CDR3 nucleotides read TGTGCCAGCAGTCCGGACAGGGAACACGAGCAGTACTTC.

The chain recombines TRBV5-6 with TRBJ2-1; 8 nucleotides align to TRBD2. Germline CDR1 and CDR2: SGHDT and YYEEEE. The CDR3 sequence is 15 residues long. The J segment lost 4 bases and the V segment lost 2 bases, leaving 5 bases of the junction unmatched. In DNA form, the CDR3 reads TGTGCCAGCAGCTTCTTGGCTAGCGGGTACAATGAGCAGTTCTTC. It translates to CASSFLASGYNEQFF.